This T cell receptor beta chain was sequenced in a study of T cell responses to AZD1222 COVID-19 vaccine. This clone was detected only a few times. Its antigen is not known. Germline CDR1 and CDR2: MNHEY and SMNVEV (reference sequence). V dropped 6 bases and J dropped 3 bases, with 14 bases sitting between them. The length of the CDR3 is 14 residues. This table comes from immunoSEQ multiplex PCR, and its TCRdb copy is limited to in-frame clones, with some not included. The data contain 100,000 to 150,000 clones, over 85% of them singletons. Study-level findings and limits: The repertoires were collected only after the peak T cell response. The breadth and depth of Spike-specific TCRs increased once two AZD1222 doses had been given. Across spike, vaccine-associated CD4 TCRs were found, dominant at 160-218 and 743-854. The donors showed a predominance of white British ancestry and of females, with possible underestimation of clonal diversity.

The sequence was collected from an adult in good health. The rearrangement links TRBV27 to TRBJ1-1; D might be TRBD1 (5 bases). The material was peripheral blood, obtained on day 0 of AZD1222 vaccination. CDR3 protein: CASSPGGGDTEAFF. CDR3 sequence (DNA): TGTGCCAGCAGCCCAGGCGGAGGGGACACTGAAGCTTTCTTT.